This entry lists 30 T cell receptor beta chains sequenced from one sample in a study of blood T cell repertoires in COVID-19. Assay used: immunoSEQ multiplex PCR; TCRdb lists only in-frame clones, some missing. The table has 130,000 to 150,000 clones, about 92% seen once; the top ten hold about 1.5%. The specimen was peripheral blood. The receptor set was obtained from a human donor in a cohort sampled during active COVID-19.

This rearrangement joins TRBV3-1 (or the pseudogene TRBV3-2) to TRBJ1-1; D ambiguous. CDR3 length equals 11 residues. Trimming cost V 4 bases and J 7 bases, with 7 bases left between them. Germline V gene lookup returns CDR1 LGHDT and CDR2 YNNKEL (reference sequence). CDR3 sequence: CASSLNSEAFF. The CDR3 coding sequence is TGTGCCAGCAGCCTAAATAGTGAAGCTTTCTTT.

This chain connects TRBV7-3 to TRBJ1-6; TRBD1 matches at 8 bases. The germline V gene has CDR1 SGHTA and CDR2 FQGTGA. Trimming took 4 bases from V and 6 from J; bases not matched to a gene: 5. This CDR3 has 15 residues. The CDR3 sequence: CASSSDRGSNSPLHF. The DNA of the CDR3 is TGTGCCAGCAGCTCTGACAGGGGAAGTAATTCACCCCTCCACTTT.

The chain has TRBV18 and TRBJ2-1; 7 bases are shared with TRBD2. With 3 bases clipped from V and 8 bases from J, the junction kept 10 bases outside the gene matches. CDR3 length: 15 amino acids. Germline V gives CDR1 KGHSH, CDR2 LQKENI. CDR3 residues: CASSPYYRGDYEQFF. The CDR3 DNA sequence: TGTGCCAGCTCACCTTACTACCGGGGGGACTATGAGCAGTTCTTC.

This chain links TRBV5-4 with TRBJ1-2; unclear D gene. Germline V lookup: CDR1 SGHNT, CDR2 YYREEE (reference sequence). Between the trimmed V and J ends, which lost 1 base and 8 bases, there was a span of 9 bases. The CDR3 runs to 12 residues. The chain's CDR3 is CASSLLLSGYTF. The CDR3 coding sequence is TGTGCCAGCAGCTTGTTATTGTCCGGCTACACCTTC.

This sequence joins TRBV15 and TRBJ2-3; 8 bases align to TRBD2. Germline CDR1 LNHNV, CDR2 YYDKDF (reference sequence). The CDR3 runs 13 residues. V gave up 5 bases and J gave up 5 bases; unmatched junction bases: 3. The CDR3 sequence is CATSGGLEDTQYF. DNA of the CDR3: TGTGCCACCAGCGGGGGACTAGAAGATACGCAGTATTTT.

This rearrangement joins TRBV7-8 to TRBJ2-1; a possible D gene is TRBD1 (6 bases). CDR1 and CDR2 from the germline V gene are SGHVS and FQNEAQ. The V end was cut by 7 bases, the J end by 5 bases, with 18 bases between. CDR3 size: 15 residues. The CDR3 region has the DNA TGTGCCAGCACCCAGCTTGGGGGCAGCCACAATGAGCAGTTCTTC. This encodes CASTQLGGSHNEQFF.

The CDR3 is CASSLIGGPAFGDTQYF. In nucleotides, the CDR3 is TGTGCCAGCAGTCTTATAGGGGGACCAGCGTTCGGAGATACGCAGTATTTT. The chain carries TRBV6-6 and TRBJ2-3; D possibly corresponds to TRBD1 (6 bases). With 5 bases removed from V and 5 bases from J, the gap between germline ends came to 23 bases. This CDR3 spans 17 amino acids. Germline V CDR1 and CDR2: MNHNY, SVGAGI (reference sequence).

This chain uses TRBV19 with TRBJ2-3; 9 nucleotides agree with TRBD1. The V gene end was trimmed by 10 bases and the J gene end by 4 bases; junction bases not matched to a gene: 12. The CDR3 is 15 amino acids. From germline, CDR1 is LNHDA and CDR2 SQIVND (reference sequence). CDR3 coding DNA: TGTGCCACCGGACCGGGACAGGGATCCGCAGATACGCAGTATTTT. It codes for CATGPGQGSADTQYF. Variable domain in full (rest from reference TRBV19 and TRBJ2-3): DGGITQSPKYLFRKEGQNVTLSCEQNLNHDAMYWYRQDPGQGLRLIYYSQIVNDFQKGDIAEGYSVSREKKESFPLTVTSAQKNPTAFYLCATGPGQGSADTQYFGPGTRLTVL.

This clone was seen once. The gene calls are TRBV7-2 and TRBJ1-1, with D perhaps TRBD1 (6 bases). Per the germline V gene, CDR1 is SGHTA and CDR2 is FQGNSA. CDR3 size: 14 residues. Deletions cut 5 bases from V and 5 bases from J, with 15 bases between. The CDR3 loop is CASSEQGISTEAFF. In DNA, the CDR3 is TGTGCCAGCAGCGAACAGGGAATATCAACTGAAGCTTTCTTT.

As concerns this clone: The junction shows a germline mismatch at one end, possibly a read error. This chain uses TRBV15 with TRBJ2-5, with 10 bases fitting TRBD1. The CDR3 extends over 14 amino acids. Per the germline V gene, CDR1 is LNHNV and CDR2 is YYDKDF (reference sequence). The CDR3 sequence is CATSGDRGLKTQYF. The CDR3 coding sequence is TGTGCCACCAGCGGAGACAGGGGGCTAAAGACCCAGTACTTC.

This clone was recorded a few times. V is TRBV19 and J is TRBJ2-3; the match to TRBD2 covers 8 bases. Germline V lookup: CDR1 LNHDA, CDR2 SQIVND (reference sequence). Germline trimming cut 0 bases from V and 7 bases from J; bases unmatched to any gene: 24. The CDR3 is 21 residues long. CDR3 DNA: TGTGCCAGTAGTATAGATGGGCTTCCTGGCGGGGGGCCGTCCCGGACGTATACGCAGTATTTT. It yields the protein CASSIDGLPGGGPSRTYTQYF.

The chain couples TRBV6-5 to TRBJ2-2; no firm D call. The germline V and J ends were trimmed by 2 bases and 8 bases, with 9 bases remaining between them. The CDR3 has 13 amino acids. CDR1 is MNHEY, CDR2 SVGAGI, per germline. In DNA, the CDR3 is TGTGCCAGCAGTTACGGCATATTAGGGGAGCTGTTTTTT. Amino acids: CASSYGILGELFF.

The rearrangement joins TRBV6-6 to TRBJ2-3, with TRBD1 as a possible D gene (6 bases). Trimming left V 4 bases short and J 0 bases short, with 11 bases between. The length of the CDR3 is 15 residues. Germline V lookup: CDR1 MNHNY, CDR2 SVGAGI (reference sequence). The CDR3 coding sequence is TGTGCCAGCAGTTGGGACACCCCGAGCACAGATACGCAGTATTTT. This codes for CASSWDTPSTDTQYF.

The chain links TRBV7-2 to TRBJ1-3; no clear D gene. CDR3 size: 14 residues. V was pared by 2 bases and J by 0 bases, with 5 bases between. Germline V gene sequence: CDR1 SGHTA, CDR2 FQGNSA. The CDR3 DNA reads TGTGCCAGCAGCTTAATAGACTCTGGAAACACCATATATTTT. Protein: CASSLIDSGNTIYF.

The gene calls are TRBV6-4 and TRBJ2-5; 15 nucleotides match TRBD2. Germline V gives CDR1 MRHNA, CDR2 SNTAGT. The CDR3 runs to 15 residues. Germline trimming cut 6 bases from V and 5 bases from J; bases unmatched to any gene: 4. CDR3 in DNA: TGTGCCAGCAGCGGGACTAGCGGGGGGTGGGAGACCCAGTACTTC. Protein product: CASSGTSGGWETQYF.

The CDR3 DNA reads TGCGCCAGCAGCTTATATACGGAGGGTGAAAAACTGTTTTTT. Residues: CASSLYTEGEKLFF. The rearrangement links TRBV5-1 to TRBJ1-4; D remains ambiguous. Per germline, CDR1 SGHRS and CDR2 YFSETQ. Trimming left V 2 bases short and J 7 bases short, with 12 bases between. The length of the CDR3 is 14 residues.

This clone was picked up a small number of times. The chain couples TRBV7-9 to TRBJ1-6, with D unclear. V lost 6 bases, J lost 8 bases, and 11 bases lay in between. The germline gives CDR1 SEHNR, CDR2 FQNEAQ (reference sequence). The CDR3 loop spans 13 amino acids. Written as DNA, the CDR3 is TGTGCCAGCAGACCCGGCGGGGATTCACCCCTCCACTTT. Amino acid sequence: CASRPGGDSPLHF.

The chain couples TRBV6-5 to TRBJ1-6; D ambiguous. The CDR3 runs 14 residues. Trimming cost V 6 bases and J 2 bases, with 8 bases left between them. The germline V gene encodes CDR1 MNHEY and CDR2 SVGAGI. CDR3: CASSDLAYNSPLHF. CDR3 bases: TGTGCCAGCAGCGACTTGGCCTATAATTCACCCCTCCACTTT.

V gene TRBV27 combines with J gene TRBJ1-5; tentative D call: TRBD1 (6 bases). Trimming took 6 bases from V and 0 from J, leaving 9 bases between them. Per germline, CDR1 MNHEY and CDR2 SMNVEV (reference sequence). This CDR3 has 14 amino acids. The CDR3 loop reads CASRQQGSNQPQHF. CDR3 DNA: TGTGCCAGCAGGCAACAGGGTAGCAATCAGCCCCAGCATTTT.

The chain recombines TRBV2 with TRBJ2-3; 12 bases map to TRBD2. Unmatched junction bases numbered 3, after V lost 4 bases and J lost 4 bases. The CDR3 sequence is 15 residues long. CDR1 and CDR2 (germline): SNHLY, FYNNEI. The DNA of the CDR3 is TGTGCCAGCAGTGTTTCTAGCGGGGGGGCAGATACGCAGTATTTT. Its translation is CASSVSSGGADTQYF.

This clone has more than one count but fewer than ten. V gene TRBV7-9 combines with J gene TRBJ2-7; 7 nucleotides match TRBD1. The V gene's germline CDR1 is SEHNR and CDR2 FQNEAQ (reference sequence). V gave up 0 bases and J gave up 3 bases; unmatched junction bases: 2. CDR3 length: 14 residues. The CDR3 sequence is CASSLAGTVYEQYF. DNA for the CDR3: TGTGCCAGCAGCTTAGCGGGGACAGTCTACGAGCAGTACTTC.

The chain couples TRBV12-3 or TRBV12-4 to TRBJ1-1; D is perhaps TRBD1 (5 bases). Deletions cut 2 bases from V and 5 bases from J, with 9 bases between. CDR3 length: 13 residues. As DNA, the CDR3 is TGTGCCAGCAGTTTACCAGGGAGGACTGAAGCTTTCTTT. Protein product: CASSLPGRTEAFF.

This chain links TRBV9 with TRBJ1-5; D may be TRBD1 (6 bases). The germline CDR1 and CDR2 sequences are SGDLS and YYNGEE. The ends were cut back, 0 bases at V and 7 bases at J, with 14 bases in the middle. The CDR3 has 15 residues. The CDR3 sequence is CASSVGGQVGQPQHF. In DNA form, the CDR3 reads TGTGCCAGCAGCGTAGGGGGGCAGGTAGGCCAGCCCCAGCATTTT.

The chain is built from TRBV5-1 and TRBJ1-1; TRBD1 matches 8 bases. V dropped 4 bases and J dropped 11; count of bases not matched to a gene: 13. Per the germline V gene, CDR1 is SGHRS and CDR2 is YFSETQ. The CDR3 contains 14 residues. CDR3 in amino acids: CASSPGTGRDVAFF. In DNA, the CDR3 is TGCGCCAGCAGCCCCGGGACAGGTAGGGACGTGGCTTTCTTT.

The chain has TRBV4-2 and TRBJ2-5, with 7 bases lining up with TRBD2. The germline gives CDR1 LGHNA, CDR2 YNFKEQ. The CDR3 is made up of 16 amino acids. V lost 0 bases and J lost 4; bases outside the gene matches: 8. CDR3 residues: CASSQESPSGGETQYF. CDR3 DNA: TGTGCCAGCAGCCAAGAGTCTCCTAGCGGTGGAGAGACCCAGTACTTC.

This clone was seen a single time. The chain combines TRBV19 with TRBJ1-2, with a possible D match to TRBD1 (6 bases). V lost 5 bases and J lost 2, with 12 bases in between. Germline CDR1 reads LNHDA; CDR2 reads SQIVND (reference sequence). The CDR3 is 14 residues long. CDR3 region: CASSGPGQNYGYTF. The CDR3 DNA is TGTGCCAGTAGTGGACCAGGACAGAACTATGGCTACACCTTC.

The V call is TRBV7-2, the J call TRBJ2-3, with 7 nucleotides matching TRBD1. This CDR3 has 16 amino acids. V shed 1 base, J shed 5 bases, and the junction held 9 bases outside the gene matches. Germline V gives CDR1 SGHTA, CDR2 FQGNSA. The CDR3 DNA follows: TGTGCCAGCAGCTTAGGTCCTACTAGGGGGCAAGATACGCAGTATTTT. Protein: CASSLGPTRGQDTQYF.

The V call is TRBV6-1, the J call TRBJ2-7; no firm D call. This CDR3 comprises 12 residues. Germline V gene sequence: CDR1 MNHNS, CDR2 SASEGT. Deletions cut 2 bases from V and 4 bases from J, with 6 bases between. The CDR3: CASSEQVYEQYF. The CDR3 DNA is TGTGCCAGCAGTGAACAGGTGTACGAGCAGTACTTC.

The CDR3 region is CASLKVLGDRPYEQYF. The CDR3 nucleotides are TGTGCCAGCTTAAAAGTCTTGGGGGACAGACCCTACGAGCAGTACTTC. V usage is TRBV5-8 and J usage is TRBJ2-7; the match to TRBD1 covers 7 bases. CDR3 length: 16 amino acids. CDR1 is SGHTS, CDR2 YDEGEE, per germline. Trimming cost V 7 bases and J 2 bases; bases outside gene matches: 15.

The chain couples TRBV19 to TRBJ1-1; D might be TRBD1 (5 bases). This CDR3 contains 17 residues. Germline values: CDR1 LNHDA, CDR2 SQIVND (reference sequence). The V gene lost 0 bases and the J gene lost 0 bases, with 14 bases spanning the gap. CDR3 sequence (DNA): TGTGCCAGTAGTATAGAGTCCCCAGGGAAGATGAACACTGAAGCTTTCTTT. It is translated as CASSIESPGKMNTEAFF.